This T cell receptor (beta chain) emerged from a study of shared clonotypes between healthy human individuals. Sequencing was performed with immunoSEQ multiplex PCR; in TCRdb, only in-frame clones are kept and a portion is missing. The table shows around 2.1 million clones, with about 92% occurring only once. This clone was seen just once. Germline CDR1 reads LNHDA; CDR2 reads SQIVND (reference sequence). The V segment lost 4 bases and the J segment 6 bases; nucleotides outside the gene matches: 7. The CDR3 is made up of 15 amino acids. Selected positively for CCR7 and CD45RO-negative, naive CD8 cells excluded terminally differentiated effector memory CD45RA+ cells.

The sequence came from a man younger than 35 in good health. Some clones in this sample may be carry-over from other donors' samples. V gene TRBV19 combines with J gene TRBJ2-2; 8 nucleotides agree with TRBD1. Sequenced sample: naive CD8+ T cells from PBMCs. The CDR3 region is CASSRVRGRPGELFF. The DNA of the CDR3 is TGTGCCAGTAGTAGGGTCAGGGGGCGCCCCGGGGAGCTGTTTTTT.